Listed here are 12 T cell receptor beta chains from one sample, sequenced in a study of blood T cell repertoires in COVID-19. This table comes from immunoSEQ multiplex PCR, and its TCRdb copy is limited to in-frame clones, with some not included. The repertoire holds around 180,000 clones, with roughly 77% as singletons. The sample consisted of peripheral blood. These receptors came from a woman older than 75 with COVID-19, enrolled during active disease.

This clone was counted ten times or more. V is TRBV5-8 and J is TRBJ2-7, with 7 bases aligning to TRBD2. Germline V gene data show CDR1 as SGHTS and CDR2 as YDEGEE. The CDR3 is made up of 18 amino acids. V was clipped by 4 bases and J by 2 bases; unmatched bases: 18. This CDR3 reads CASSQPGGNRGRTYEQYF. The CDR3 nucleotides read TGTGCCAGCAGCCAACCCGGGGGGAATCGGGGAAGGACCTACGAGCAGTACTTC.

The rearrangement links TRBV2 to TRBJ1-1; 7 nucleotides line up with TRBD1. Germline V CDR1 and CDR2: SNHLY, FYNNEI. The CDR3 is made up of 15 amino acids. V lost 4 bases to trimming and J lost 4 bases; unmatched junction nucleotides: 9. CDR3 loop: CASSARQGLPTEAFF. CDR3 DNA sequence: TGTGCCAGCAGTGCCCGACAGGGCCTGCCCACTGAAGCTTTCTTT. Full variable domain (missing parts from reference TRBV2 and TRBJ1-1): EPEVTQTPSHQVTQMGQEVILRCVPISNHLYFYWYRQILGQKVEFLVSFYNNEISEKSEIFDDQFSVERPDGSNFTLKIRSTKLEDSAMYFCASSARQGLPTEAFFGQGTRLTVV.

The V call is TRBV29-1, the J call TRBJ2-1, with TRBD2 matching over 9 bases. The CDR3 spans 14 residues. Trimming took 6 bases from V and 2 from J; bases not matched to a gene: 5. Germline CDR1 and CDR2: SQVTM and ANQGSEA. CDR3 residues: CSVLAGAAYNEQFF. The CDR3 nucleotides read TGCAGCGTGTTAGCGGGAGCTGCCTACAATGAGCAGTTCTTC.

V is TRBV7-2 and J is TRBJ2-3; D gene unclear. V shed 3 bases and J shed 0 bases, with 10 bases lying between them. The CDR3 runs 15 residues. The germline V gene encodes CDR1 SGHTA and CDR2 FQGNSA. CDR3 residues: CASSFSSGSTDTQYF. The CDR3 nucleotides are TGTGCCAGCAGCTTTTCGTCCGGGAGCACAGATACGCAGTATTTT.

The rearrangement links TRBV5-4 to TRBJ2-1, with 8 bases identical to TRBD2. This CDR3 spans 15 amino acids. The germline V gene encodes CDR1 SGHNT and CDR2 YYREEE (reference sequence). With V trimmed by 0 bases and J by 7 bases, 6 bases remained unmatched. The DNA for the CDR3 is TGTGCCAGCAGCTTGGTCGGGGGGGCCGGGAATGAGCAGTTCTTC. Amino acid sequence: CASSLVGGAGNEQFF.

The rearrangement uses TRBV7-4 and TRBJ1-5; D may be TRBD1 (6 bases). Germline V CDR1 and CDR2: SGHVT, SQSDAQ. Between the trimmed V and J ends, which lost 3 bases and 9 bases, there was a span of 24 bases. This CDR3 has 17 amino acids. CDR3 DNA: TGTGCCAGCAGCTTCGGGGGGGCAAGGGAATGCCCGATGCCCCAGCATTTT. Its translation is CASSFGGARECPMPQHF.

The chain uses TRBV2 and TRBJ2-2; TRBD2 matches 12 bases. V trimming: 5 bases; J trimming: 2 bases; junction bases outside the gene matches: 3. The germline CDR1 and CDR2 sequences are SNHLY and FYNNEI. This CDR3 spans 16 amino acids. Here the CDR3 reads CASSLTSGRNTGELFF. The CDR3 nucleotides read TGTGCCAGCAGTCTGACTAGCGGGAGAAACACCGGGGAGCTGTTTTTT.

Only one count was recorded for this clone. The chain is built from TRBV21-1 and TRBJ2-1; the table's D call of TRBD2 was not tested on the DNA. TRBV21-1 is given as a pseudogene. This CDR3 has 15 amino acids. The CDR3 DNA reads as TGTGCCAGCCCTCCGATTCTAGCGGGAGTTCATGAGCAGTTCTTC. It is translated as CASPPILAGVHEQFF.

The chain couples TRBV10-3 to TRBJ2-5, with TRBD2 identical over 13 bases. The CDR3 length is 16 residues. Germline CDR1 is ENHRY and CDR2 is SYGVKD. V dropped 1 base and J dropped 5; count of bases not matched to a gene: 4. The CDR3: CAISEWTSGRGETQYF. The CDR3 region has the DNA TGTGCCATCAGTGAGTGGACTAGCGGGAGAGGGGAGACCCAGTACTTC.

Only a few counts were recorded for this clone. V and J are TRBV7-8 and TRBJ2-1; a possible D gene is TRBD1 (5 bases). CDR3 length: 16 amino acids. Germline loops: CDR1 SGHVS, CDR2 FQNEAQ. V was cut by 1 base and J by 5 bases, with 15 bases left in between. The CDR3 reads CASSLGPGKSHNEQFF. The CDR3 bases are TGTGCCAGCAGCTTAGGTCCAGGGAAGAGTCACAATGAGCAGTTCTTC.

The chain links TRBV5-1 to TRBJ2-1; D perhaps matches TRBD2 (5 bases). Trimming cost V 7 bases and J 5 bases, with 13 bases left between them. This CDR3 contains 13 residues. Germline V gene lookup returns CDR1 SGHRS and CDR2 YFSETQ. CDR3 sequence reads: CASAPAGHNEQFF. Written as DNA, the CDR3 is TGCGCCAGCGCTCCCGCGGGCCACAATGAGCAGTTCTTC.

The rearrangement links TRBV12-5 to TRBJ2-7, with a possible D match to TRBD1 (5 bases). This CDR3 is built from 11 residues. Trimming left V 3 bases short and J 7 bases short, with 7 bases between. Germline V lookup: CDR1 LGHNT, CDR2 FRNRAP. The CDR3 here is CASGFRAEQYF. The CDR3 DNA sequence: TGTGCTAGTGGTTTCAGGGCGGAGCAGTACTTC.